The clone carrying this TCR beta chain was detected only once. The data are from a study of ipilimumab plus nivolumab after autologous stem cell transplantation. The overall study: Typical patient got roughly 5 ipilimumab doses and about eight nivolumab doses (median). Myeloma cases were transplant-naive high-risk or relapsed within 3 years post first autologous transplant.

The ends lost 1 base at V and 7 bases at J; junction bases unmatched: 9. This CDR3 region has 15 residues. Germline V gene data show CDR1 as MNHNS and CDR2 as SASEGT. TCRdb keeps only in-frame clones here, not all; method: immunoSEQ multiplex PCR. This table holds approximately 6,900 clones, around 89% found once. The receptor's source is a female donor with multiple myeloma. This specimen consisted of PBMCs, obtained in a trial of ipilimumab plus nivolumab as post-transplant consolidation. V usage is TRBV6-1 and J usage is TRBJ2-7; 8 bases are shared with TRBD1. CDR3 sequence reads: CASSEGIPGQVEQYF. The CDR3, as DNA: TGTGCCAGCAGTGAAGGGATCCCGGGACAGGTTGAGCAGTACTTC.